The 28 T cell receptor beta chains below were found in one sample sequenced in a study of blood T cell repertoires in COVID-19. The assay was immunoSEQ multiplex PCR, and TCRdb's table has in-frame clones only and misses some. This sample has more than 130,000 clones; approximately 91% occur once, and the top ten carry 10%. The sample was peripheral blood. The source is a man aged 45-60 years with active or convalescent COVID-19.

The rearrangement links TRBV6-2 or TRBV6-3 to TRBJ2-4; 9 bases fit TRBD2. The CDR3 length is 19 residues. The V gene end was trimmed by 6 bases and the J gene end by 0 bases; junction bases not matched to a gene: 15. Germline values: CDR1 MNHEY, CDR2 SVGEGT. As DNA, the CDR3 is TGTGCCAGCAGCCCGGTGAGAGGCGGGAGGGCCGGAGCCAAAAACATTCAGTACTTC. Translation gives CASSPVRGGRAGAKNIQYF.

The chain combines TRBV7-2 with TRBJ2-1; 10 bases line up with TRBD2. The V gene end was trimmed by 5 bases and the J gene end by 7 bases; junction bases not matched to a gene: 8. The CDR3 has 15 residues. Germline V gives CDR1 SGHTA, CDR2 FQGNSA. The CDR3 sequence is CASSPGTSVTNEQFF. Written as DNA, the CDR3 is TGTGCCAGCAGCCCCGGGACTAGCGTAACTAATGAGCAGTTCTTC.

J is TRBJ2-5 and V is TRBV6-6; 8 bases match TRBD1. Germline CDR1 reads MNHNY; CDR2 reads SVGAGI (reference sequence). V was pared by 6 bases and J by 4 bases, with 7 bases of the junction left unmatched. The length of the CDR3 is 14 residues. The chain's CDR3 is CASRHQGAGETQYF. The CDR3 region has the DNA TGTGCCAGCAGGCATCAGGGGGCAGGAGAGACCCAGTACTTC.

The J gene is TRBJ1-1, the V gene TRBV3-1 (or the pseudogene TRBV3-2); 7 bases agree with TRBD1. The V gene's germline CDR1 is LGHDT and CDR2 YNNKEL (reference sequence). V was clipped by 5 bases and J by 7 bases; unmatched bases: 1. CDR3 length: 11 residues. The CDR3 nucleotides read TGTGCCAGCAGCGGGGACAGTGAAGCTTTCTTT. It is translated as CASSGDSEAFF.

V is TRBV13 and J is TRBJ2-1; 13 nucleotides line up with TRBD2. Germline CDR1 and CDR2: PRHDT and FYEKMQ (reference sequence). Losses at the gene ends were 3 bases for V and 1 base for J; bases not matched to a gene: 9. CDR3 length: 19 residues. CDR3 loop: CASSLRTSGRRGSYNEQFF. The CDR3 region has the DNA TGTGCCAGCAGCTTGAGGACTAGCGGGAGACGGGGATCCTACAATGAGCAGTTCTTC.

V gene TRBV18 combines with J gene TRBJ1-1; D perhaps matches TRBD1 (6 bases). Between the trimmed V and J ends, which lost 2 bases and 0 bases, there was a span of 10 bases. CDR1 and CDR2 from the germline V gene are KGHSH and LQKENI. This CDR3 comprises 15 residues. The CDR3 loop reads CASSPDRSLNTEAFF. In nucleotides, the CDR3 is TGTGCCAGCTCACCAGACAGGAGCTTGAACACTGAAGCTTTCTTT.

The CDR3 nucleotides are TGTGCCAGCAGTTTGTTAGCGGGAGATACGCAGTATTTT. Amino acid sequence: CASSLLAGDTQYF. The rearrangement links TRBV12-3 or TRBV12-4 to TRBJ2-3, with TRBD2 identical over 7 bases. The CDR3 length is 13 residues. Unmatched junction bases numbered 2, after V lost 3 bases and J lost 5 bases.

The chain is built from TRBV5-4 and TRBJ1-3; no definite D call. This CDR3 spans 14 amino acids. The V end was cut by 0 bases, the J end by 4 bases, with 8 bases between. CDR1 is SGHNT and CDR2 is YYREEE in the germline V gene (reference sequence). CDR3 bases: TGTGCCAGCAGCTTGGGCGGCACCGGAAACACCATATATTTT. The encoded protein is CASSLGGTGNTIYF. Combining the CDR3 with reference TRBV5-4 and TRBJ1-3 gives the whole variable domain ETGVTQSPTHLIKTRGQQVTLRCSSQSGHNTVSWYQQALGQGPQFIFQYYREEENGRGNFPPRFSGLQFPNYSSELNVNALELDDSALYLCASSLGGTGNTIYFGEGSWLTVV.

The rearrangement links TRBV6-1 to TRBJ2-3; 12 nucleotides agree with TRBD2. This CDR3 spans 16 amino acids. Germline CDR1 reads MNHNS; CDR2 reads SASEGT. J gave up 4 bases and V 2 bases, and 4 bases lay outside the gene matches. In DNA form, the CDR3 reads TGTGCCAGCAGTGAATCACTAGCGGGAGGTGCAGATACGCAGTATTTT. Encoded protein: CASSESLAGGADTQYF.

This clone was recorded a few times. The chain uses TRBV6-6 and TRBJ2-7; TRBD2 might be the D (7 bases). V lost 9 bases and J lost 0, with 15 bases in between. The CDR3 sequence is 14 residues long. CDR1 is MNHNY and CDR2 is SVGAGI in the germline V gene (reference sequence). The CDR3 coding sequence is TGTGCCAGTCGAAGGGGGGGGGACTCCTACGAGCAGTACTTC. Its translation: CASRRGGDSYEQYF.

The J gene is TRBJ1-2, the V gene TRBV28; D not certain. V lost 6 bases, J lost 0 bases, and 11 bases lay in between. In germline, CDR1 is MDHEN, CDR2 SYDVKM. The CDR3 consists of 14 residues. CDR3 residues: CASSQSPSNYGYTF. DNA for the CDR3: TGTGCCAGCAGCCAGTCCCCCTCTAACTATGGCTACACCTTC.

This chain joins TRBV7-8 and TRBJ2-3; D gene ambiguous. The CDR3 loop spans 13 amino acids. V shed 0 bases and J shed 5 bases, with 6 bases lying between them. The germline CDR1 and CDR2 sequences are SGHVS and FQNEAQ. The CDR3 reads CASSLAYIDTQYF. In DNA form, the CDR3 reads TGTGCCAGCAGCTTAGCTTACATAGATACGCAGTATTTT.

This clone was recorded once. The J gene is TRBJ2-1, the V gene TRBV4-1; D not certain. Trimming left V 0 bases short and J 10 bases short, with 7 bases between. This CDR3 has 12 residues. Germline CDR1 is MGHRA and CDR2 is YSYEKL. The CDR3 nucleotides are TGCGCCAGCAGCCAAGATCCACGGGAGCAGTTCTTC. Its translation: CASSQDPREQFF.

This clone has just one count. J is TRBJ2-5 and V is TRBV18; D possibly corresponds to TRBD2 (5 bases). The V end was cut by 3 bases, the J end by 2 bases, with 7 bases between. The CDR3 spans 13 residues. CDR1 is KGHSH and CDR2 is LQKENI in the germline V gene. CDR3 amino acids: CASSPGLQETQYF. The CDR3 DNA sequence: TGTGCCAGCTCACCTGGACTTCAAGAGACCCAGTACTTC.

This chain joins TRBV29-1 and TRBJ2-5; 8 bases map to TRBD1. CDR3 length equals 12 residues. Germline lookup yields CDR1 SQVTM and CDR2 ANQGSEA. V was pared by 5 bases and J by 5 bases, with 4 bases of the junction left unmatched. The CDR3 DNA follows: TGCAGCGTTAGGACAGGGACGGAGACCCAGTACTTC. Its protein is CSVRTGTETQYF.

The rearrangement links TRBV5-6 to TRBJ2-2, with D perhaps matching TRBD2 (5 bases). Trimming took off 5 bases at V and 7 bases at J, with 21 bases between the two ends. CDR1 and CDR2 (germline): SGHDT, YYEEEE. There are 16 residues in the CDR3. The CDR3: CASRVFLGGLGGELFF. The DNA of the CDR3 is TGTGCCAGCAGGGTCTTCCTGGGCGGGCTCGGCGGGGAGCTGTTTTTT.

With respect to this clone: Within the sample, other DNA sequences also encode this same CDR3. This chain links TRBV12-3 or TRBV12-4 with TRBJ2-7; a weak D match, TRBD1 (6 bases). V lost 5 bases and J 4 bases, leaving 9 bases between the germline ends. This CDR3 spans 12 amino acids. CDR3 bases: TGTGCCAGCAGTCCAGGACAGTACGAGCAGTACTTC. Its translation is CASSPGQYEQYF.

This clone was recorded once. J is TRBJ1-1 and V is TRBV6-1; 8 bases agree with TRBD1. The trim removed 4 bases at V and 0 bases at J, leaving 7 bases unmatched. CDR3 length: 16 amino acids. CDR1 MNHNS and CDR2 SASEGT come from the germline V gene. This CDR3 reads CASSGAGGLVNTEAFF. The DNA for the CDR3 is TGTGCCAGCAGTGGGGCAGGGGGCCTGGTGAACACTGAAGCTTTCTTT.

This clone was seen once. The chain employs TRBV18 and TRBJ2-3, with TRBD1 matching over 7 bases. Germline V gene data show CDR1 as KGHSH and CDR2 as LQKENI. The CDR3 is 17 amino acids. Unmatched junction bases numbered 9, after V lost 1 base and J lost 2 bases. CDR3 sequence: CASSPLGQTVTTDTQYF. CDR3 nucleotide sequence: TGTGCCAGCTCACCACTGGGACAGACAGTTACCACAGATACGCAGTATTTT.

The chain carries TRBV28 and TRBJ2-7; 7 nucleotides match TRBD1. Per the germline V gene, CDR1 is MDHEN and CDR2 is SYDVKM. The junction had 12 bases not matched to a gene; V was cut back by 6 bases and J by 1 base. The CDR3 spans 16 residues. The chain's CDR3 is CASSYGPGQRSYEQYF. DNA of the CDR3: TGTGCCAGCAGCTACGGTCCGGGACAGAGATCCTACGAGCAGTACTTC.

The rearrangement links TRBV7-3 to TRBJ2-7, with 12 bases identical to TRBD2. Per the germline V gene, CDR1 is SGHTA and CDR2 is FQGTGA. The CDR3 is 15 residues long. V trimming: 5 bases; J trimming: 3 bases; junction bases outside the gene matches: 5. CDR3 protein: CASSRLAGDRYEQYF. DNA of the CDR3: TGTGCCAGCAGCCGACTAGCGGGAGATCGCTACGAGCAGTACTTC.

The V gene is TRBV7-2, the J gene TRBJ2-7, with 7 bases lining up with TRBD2. Germline CDR1 is SGHTA and CDR2 is FQGNSA. The CDR3 covers 15 residues. V trimming: 2 bases; J trimming: 3 bases; junction bases outside the gene matches: 7. The CDR3 is CASSLQGRGDYEQYF. Written as DNA, the CDR3 is TGTGCCAGCAGCTTACAGGGTCGGGGGGACTACGAGCAGTACTTC.

The chain joins TRBV15 to TRBJ2-3, with a tentative D call TRBD2 (6 bases). The V gene lost 4 bases and the J gene lost 7 bases, with 15 bases spanning the gap. Germline lookup yields CDR1 LNHNV and CDR2 YYDKDF (reference sequence). CDR3 length: 14 amino acids. The CDR3 region is CATSISGGVNTQYF. The CDR3 nucleotides are TGTGCCACCAGCATATCCGGAGGGGTAAATACGCAGTATTTT.

The genes are TRBV6-6 and TRBJ1-1, with 7 bases fitting TRBD1. The CDR3 is 18 amino acids. Germline assignment: CDR1 MNHNY and CDR2 SVGAGI (reference sequence). Trimming at V came to 5 bases and at J to 4 bases, leaving 19 bases not matched to a gene. CDR3 sequence: CASSRFSPGQLFATEAFF. DNA for the CDR3: TGTGCCAGCAGTCGGTTCTCGCCGGGACAGCTATTTGCCACTGAAGCTTTCTTT.

CDR3 nucleotide sequence: TGCGCCAGCAGCTCCAGCGGGGTTGAGACCCAGTACTTC. It specifies CASSSSGVETQYF. The V gene is TRBV5-1, the J gene TRBJ2-5, with 7 bases that match TRBD2. Germline V CDR1 and CDR2: SGHRS, YFSETQ. The trim removed 3 bases at V and 5 bases at J, leaving 4 bases unmatched. There are 13 residues in the CDR3.

The J gene is TRBJ1-3, the V gene TRBV19, with TRBD1 matching 7 bases. CDR1 and CDR2 (germline): LNHDA, SQIVND (reference sequence). There are 16 residues in the CDR3. With 4 bases clipped from V and 0 bases from J, the junction kept 6 bases outside the gene matches. CDR3 amino acids: CASSTGTANSGNTIYF. CDR3 in DNA: TGTGCCAGTAGTACCGGGACAGCCAACTCTGGAAACACCATATATTTT.

This chain links TRBV7-3 with TRBJ2-7; TRBD2 aligns across 11 bases. The CDR3 extends over 14 amino acids. Germline trimming cut 5 bases from V and 3 bases from J; bases unmatched to any gene: 3. Germline V gives CDR1 SGHTA, CDR2 FQGTGA. CDR3 bases: TGTGCCAGCAGCCCTGGGACTAGCGGCTACGAGCAGTACTTC. Translation: CASSPGTSGYEQYF. Supplemented by reference TRBV7-3 and TRBJ2-7, the full variable domain reads GAGVSQTPSNKVTEKGKYVELRCDPISGHTALYWYRQSLGQGPEFLIYFQGTGAADDSGLPNDRFFAVRPEGSVSTLKIQRTERGDSAVYLCASSPGTSGYEQYFGPGTRLTVT.

The genes are TRBV16 and TRBJ1-6, with 7 bases aligning to TRBD1. V trimming: 0 bases; J trimming: 10 bases; junction bases outside the gene matches: 6. From germline, CDR1 is KGHSY and CDR2 FQNENV. This CDR3 is built from 15 residues. CDR3 coding DNA: TGTGCCAGCAGCCAATCCACAGGGGTACGATCACCCCTCCACTTT. This encodes CASSQSTGVRSPLHF.